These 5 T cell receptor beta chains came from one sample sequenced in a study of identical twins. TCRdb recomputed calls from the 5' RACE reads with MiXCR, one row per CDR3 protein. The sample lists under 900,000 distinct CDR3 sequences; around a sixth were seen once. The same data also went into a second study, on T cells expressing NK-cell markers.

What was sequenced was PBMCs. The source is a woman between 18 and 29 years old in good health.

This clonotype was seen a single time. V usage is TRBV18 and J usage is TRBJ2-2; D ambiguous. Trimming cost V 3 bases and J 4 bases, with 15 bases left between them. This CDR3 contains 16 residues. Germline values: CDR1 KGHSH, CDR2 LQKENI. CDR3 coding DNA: TGTGCCAGCTCACCGGGCCCGTATCAATTCACCGGGGAGCTGTTTTTT. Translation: CASSPGPYQFTGELFF.

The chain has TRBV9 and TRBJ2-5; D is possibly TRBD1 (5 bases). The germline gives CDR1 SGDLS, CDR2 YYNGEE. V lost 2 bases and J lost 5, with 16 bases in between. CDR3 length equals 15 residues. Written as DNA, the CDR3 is TGTGCCAGCAGCGTTGGGGCAGGGTCAGGGGAGACCCAGTACTTC. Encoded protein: CASSVGAGSGETQYF.

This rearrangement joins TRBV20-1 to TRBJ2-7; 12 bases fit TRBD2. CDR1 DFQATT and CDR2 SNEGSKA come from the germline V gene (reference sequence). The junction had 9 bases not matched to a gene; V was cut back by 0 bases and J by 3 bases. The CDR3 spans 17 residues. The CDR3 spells CSARDGRRLAGVYEQYF. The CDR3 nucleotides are TGCAGTGCTAGAGATGGCCGGCGACTAGCGGGAGTCTACGAGCAGTACTTC.

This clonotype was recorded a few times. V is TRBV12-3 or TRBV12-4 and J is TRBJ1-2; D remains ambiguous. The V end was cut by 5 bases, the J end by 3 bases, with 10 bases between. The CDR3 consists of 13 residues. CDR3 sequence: CASSLQVDYGYTF. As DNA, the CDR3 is TGTGCCAGCAGTCTCCAGGTCGACTATGGCTACACCTTC.

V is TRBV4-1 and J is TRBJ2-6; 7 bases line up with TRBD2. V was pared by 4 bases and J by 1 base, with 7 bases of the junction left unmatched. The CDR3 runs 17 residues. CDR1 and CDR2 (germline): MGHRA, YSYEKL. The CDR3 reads CASSPGGLRSGANVLTF. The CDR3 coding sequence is TGCGCCAGCAGCCCCGGGGGACTACGTTCTGGGGCCAACGTCCTGACTTTC.